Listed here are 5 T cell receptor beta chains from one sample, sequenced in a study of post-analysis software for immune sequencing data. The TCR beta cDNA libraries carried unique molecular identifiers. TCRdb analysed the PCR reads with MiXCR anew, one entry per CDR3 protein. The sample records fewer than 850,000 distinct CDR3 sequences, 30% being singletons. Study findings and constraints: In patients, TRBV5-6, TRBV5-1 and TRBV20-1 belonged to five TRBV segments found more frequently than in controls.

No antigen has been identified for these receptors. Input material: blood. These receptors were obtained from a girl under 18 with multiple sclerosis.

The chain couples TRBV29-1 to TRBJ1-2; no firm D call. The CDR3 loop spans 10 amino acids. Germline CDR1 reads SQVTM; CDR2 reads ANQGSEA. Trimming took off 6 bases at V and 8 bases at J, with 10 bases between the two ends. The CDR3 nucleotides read TGCAGCGTCCCCGATCAGGGCTACACCTTC. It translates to CSVPDQGYTF. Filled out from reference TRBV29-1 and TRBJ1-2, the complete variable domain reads SAVISQKPSRDICQRGTSLTIQCQVDSQVTMMFWYRQQPGQSLTLIATANQGSEATYESGFVIDKFPISRPNLTFSTLTVSNMSPEDSSIYLCSVPDQGYTFGSGTRLTVV.

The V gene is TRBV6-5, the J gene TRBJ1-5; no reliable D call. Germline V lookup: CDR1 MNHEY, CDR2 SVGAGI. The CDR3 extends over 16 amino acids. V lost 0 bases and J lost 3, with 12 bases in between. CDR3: CASSYSTPSFNQPQHF. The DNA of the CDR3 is TGTGCCAGCAGTTACTCGACTCCGTCTTTCAATCAGCCCCAGCATTTT.

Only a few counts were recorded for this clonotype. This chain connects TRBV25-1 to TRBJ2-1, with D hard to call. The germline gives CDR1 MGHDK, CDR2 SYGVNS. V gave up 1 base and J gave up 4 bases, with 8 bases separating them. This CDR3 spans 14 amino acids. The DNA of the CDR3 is TGTGCCAGCAGTGAATCGCATGGTTACAATGAGCAGTTCTTC. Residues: CASSESHGYNEQFF.

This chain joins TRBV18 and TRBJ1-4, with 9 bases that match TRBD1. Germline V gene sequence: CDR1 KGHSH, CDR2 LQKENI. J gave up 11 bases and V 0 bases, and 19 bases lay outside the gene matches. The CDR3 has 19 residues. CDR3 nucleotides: TGTGCCAGCTCACCACCGGTAACTCAACGGGACAGGGAGATTCGGAAACTGTTTTTT. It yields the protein CASSPPVTQRDREIRKLFF. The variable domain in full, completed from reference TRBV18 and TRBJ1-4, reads NAGVMQNPRHLVRRRGQEARLRCSPMKGHSHVYWYRQLPEEGLKFMVYLQKENIIDESGMPKERFSAEFPKEGPSILRIQQVVRGDSAAYFCASSPPVTQRDREIRKLFFGSGTQLSVL.

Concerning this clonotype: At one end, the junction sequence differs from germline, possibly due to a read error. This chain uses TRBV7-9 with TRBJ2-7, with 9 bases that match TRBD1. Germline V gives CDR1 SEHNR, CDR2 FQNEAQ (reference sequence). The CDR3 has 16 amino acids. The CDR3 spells CVSSLETGTGSYEQYF. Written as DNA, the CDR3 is TGTGTCAGCAGCCTCGAGACCGGGACAGGGAGCTACGAGCAGTACTTC.